These T cell receptor beta chains were read from a single sample in a study of cytomegalovirus exposure and HLA in healthy donors. Assay: immunoSEQ multiplex PCR; the TCRdb copy retains only in-frame clones and omits some. The sample yields 250,000 to 400,000 clones, around 90% seen once. The sample was PBMCs. The source is a woman under 40 in good health and CMV-seropositive. Both conserved end residues are part of each CDR3. A D gene is named only where the DNA matches it firmly. Clone sizes are given selectively: once, few, many, or a class where the clone is expanded.

abundance,d_gene,j_gene,v_gene,CDR3nt,CDR3aa
.,.,TRBJ2-1,TRBV11-2,TGTGCCAGCAGCCCCTCCCGGGGGAATGAGCAGTTCTTC,CASSPSRGNEQFF
.,.,TRBJ1-4,TRBV7-2,TGTGCCAGCAGCTTATCGTCCGGGGGAGGAGGTGAAAAACTGTTTTTT,CASSLSSGGGGEKLFF
.,TRBD2,TRBJ2-3,TRBV2,TGTGCCAGCAGTGAAGCGCCCCAGACTAGCGGGGCGACAGGGTATACGCAGTATTTT,CASSEAPQTSGATGYTQYF
.,.,TRBJ1-1,TRBV6-1,TGTGCCAGCAGTGAAGCCTACACTGAAGCTTTCTTT,CASSEAYTEAFF
.,.,TRBJ2-5,TRBV4-3,TGCGCCAGCAGCCATGACAGCCGGGACTCATACCAAGAGACCCAGTACTTC,CASSHDSRDSYQETQYF
.,TRBD1,TRBJ2-3,TRBV27,TGTGCCAGCAGTTACCGACAGGGAACGCAGTATTTT,CASSYRQGTQYF
.,.,TRBJ1-5,TRBV13,TGTGCCAGCAGCGCGGGGGGGTCCTATAGCAATCAGCCCCAGCATTTT,CASSAGGSYSNQPQHF
.,.,TRBJ1-2,TRBV9,TGTGCCAGCAGCGTAGGCCAGGGGAACCCCTATGGCTACACCTTC,CASSVGQGNPYGYTF
.,.,TRBJ1-1,TRBV6-5,TGTGCCAGCAGTTACGTGGGGATGAACACTGAAGCTTTCTTT,CASSYVGMNTEAFF
.,.,TRBJ2-3,TRBV30,TGTGCCTGGCAGGTTCTGACAGATACGCAGTATTTT,CAWQVLTDTQYF
.,.,TRBJ2-5,TRBV7-6,TGTGCCAGCAGCTTAGAGATTACAGGGTCACAAGAGACCCAGTACTTC,CASSLEITGSQETQYF
.,TRBD1,TRBJ1-5,TRBV4-1,TGCGCCAGCAGCCAATCTGGGACAGGGGATTTTTTTTATAGCAATCAGCCCCAGCATTTT,CASSQSGTGDFFYSNQPQHF
.,TRBD1,TRBJ2-1,TRBV9,TGTGCCAGCACTGGACAGGGTTCCTACAATGAGCAGTTCTTC,CASTGQGSYNEQFF
.,.,TRBJ2-2,TRBV30,TGTGCCTGGGATGGACGGGGTAGGACCGGGGAGCTGTTTTTT,CAWDGRGRTGELFF
.,TRBD1,TRBJ1-6,TRBV11-2,TGTGCCAGCAGCTTAAAAACCAGGACAGGGCCCCACTTT,CASSLKTRTGPHF
.,TRBD2,TRBJ2-1,TRBV27,TGTGCCAGCAGTTTCCCTCGCGGGACTAGCGGGAGTAATGAGCAGTTCTTC,CASSFPRGTSGSNEQFF
.,.,TRBJ1-2,TRBV9,TGTGCCAGCAGCGGAACAGGGCCTGAGGACTATGGCTACACCTTC,CASSGTGPEDYGYTF
few,TRBD2,TRBJ2-7,TRBV6-6,TGTGCCAGCAGTTACTCTGCGGGGGTGGCCTACGAGCAGTACTTC,CASSYSAGVAYEQYF
few,.,TRBJ1-2,TRBV25-1,TGTGCCAGCAGTGAGGGTTGGGGGGCGGTAGGCTACACCTTC,CASSEGWGAVGYTF
.,.,TRBJ2-3,TRBV13,TGTGCCAGCAGCTTTGGAAGGGGGGATACGCAGTATTTT,CASSFGRGDTQYF
.,TRBD2,TRBJ2-3,TRBV27,TGTGCCAGCAGAACCGGACTAGCGTCCTATACGCAGTATTTT,CASRTGLASYTQYF
.,.,TRBJ1-3,TRBV28,TGTGCCAGCAAAGACACAGTGTCCTCTGGAAACACCATATATTTT,CASKDTVSSGNTIYF
.,.,TRBJ1-1,TRBV5-5,TGTGCCAGCAGCTTGACCCGGACAGAGAACACTGAAGCTTTCTTT,CASSLTRTENTEAFF
.,.,TRBJ2-1,TRBV7-9,TGTGCCAGCAGCAAGGGACACTCCTACAATGAGCAGTTCTTC,CASSKGHSYNEQFF
.,.,TRBJ1-6,TRBV15,TGTGCCACCAGCAGAGCTGGGGGGGGCGCCTATAATTCACCCCTCCACTTT,CATSRAGGGAYNSPLHF
.,TRBD2,TRBJ2-1,TRBV7-9,TGTGCCAGCAGCTTATCAACCGGGACTAGCGGGAGGGCCAGGGGTGAGCAGTTCTTC,CASSLSTGTSGRARGEQFF
.,.,TRBJ2-5,TRBV28,TGTGCCAGCAGTTTATCTGGGGGGCGGGAGACCCAGTACTTC,CASSLSGGRETQYF
.,TRBD2,TRBJ2-5,TRBV7-2,TGTGCCAGCAGCTTAGAGATCGGGGCGGGGGGGCCCCGGGAGACCCAGTACTTC,CASSLEIGAGGPRETQYF
.,.,TRBJ2-7,TRBV28,TGTGCCAGCAGTTTAGGGACAAGGGAGCAGTACTTC,CASSLGTREQYF
few,.,TRBJ1-1,TRBV7-8,TGTGCCAGCAGCTTAGGTGGGGTCACTGAAGCTTTCTTT,CASSLGGVTEAFF
once,.,TRBJ1-5,TRBV28,TGTGCCAGCAGTCCGACGCCCGACTATAGCAATCAGCCCCAGCATTTT,CASSPTPDYSNQPQHF
few,.,TRBJ1-2,TRBV18,TGTGCCAGCTCCCCTAACAGGGAATTAGGCTACACCTTC,CASSPNRELGYTF
.,.,TRBJ2-3,TRBV5-1,TGCGCCAGCATAGGAGCGGACAGCACAGATACGCAGTATTTT,CASIGADSTDTQYF
once,TRBD1,TRBJ2-7,TRBV11-2,TGTGCCAGCAGCAGACAGGGAGTTAGCGACGAGCAGTACTTC,CASSRQGVSDEQYF
.,.,TRBJ1-2,TRBV7-6,TGTGCCAGCAGCTCTAGATGGGAAACAGCCTACTATGGCTACACCTTC,CASSSRWETAYYGYTF